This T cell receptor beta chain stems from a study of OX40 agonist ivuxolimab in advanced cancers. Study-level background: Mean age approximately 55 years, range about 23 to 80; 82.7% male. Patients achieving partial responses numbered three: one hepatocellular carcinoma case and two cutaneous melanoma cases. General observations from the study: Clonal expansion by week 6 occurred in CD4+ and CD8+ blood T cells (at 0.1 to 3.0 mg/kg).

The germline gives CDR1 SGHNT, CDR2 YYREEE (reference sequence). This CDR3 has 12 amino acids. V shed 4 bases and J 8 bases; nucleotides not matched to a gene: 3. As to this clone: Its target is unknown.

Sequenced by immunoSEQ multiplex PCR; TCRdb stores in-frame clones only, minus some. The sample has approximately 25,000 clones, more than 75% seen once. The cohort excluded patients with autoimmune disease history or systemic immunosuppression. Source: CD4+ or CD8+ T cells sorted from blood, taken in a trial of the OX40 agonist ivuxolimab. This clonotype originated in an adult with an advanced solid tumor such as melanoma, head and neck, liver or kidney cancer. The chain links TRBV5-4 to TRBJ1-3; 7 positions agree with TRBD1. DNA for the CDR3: TGTGCCAGCAGCAGACAGGGTTACACCATATATTTT. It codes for CASSRQGYTIYF.